This T cell receptor (beta chain) was identified in a study of blood T cell repertoires in COVID-19. Cohort 3 recovered donors had two negative PCRs, clearance, or symptom resolution. Methods used by the authors: For nucleated cells, counts were estimated from reference gene primer amplification. Only in-frame clones appear in the TCRdb table, and some are missing; sequencing was by immunoSEQ multiplex PCR. That table is the source of V, J and clone size, and D and trimming were worked out from the DNA. The sample has nearly 200,000 clones; more than 65% are singletons. Trimming stripped 4 bases from V and 6 bases from J, with 11 bases between. This CDR3 comprises 14 residues. Germline CDR1 and CDR2: SGHDT and YYEEEE.

The rearrangement joins TRBV5-6 to TRBJ1-6; D is possibly TRBD1 (6 bases). The sequence was collected from a man between 35 and 55 years old who had recovered from COVID-19. The specimen sequenced was PBMCs or T cells enriched from blood (not recorded which). CDR3 region: CASSLQGSNSPLHF. In nucleotides, the CDR3 is TGTGCCAGCAGCCTACAGGGCTCTAATTCACCCCTCCACTTT.